The 12 T cell receptor beta chains below were found in one sample sequenced in a study of T-cell reconstitution after alpha-beta-depleted transplantation in children. Preparing the TCRbeta library involved the use of unique molecular identifiers. TCRdb processed the PCR reads anew with MiXCR; each CDR3 protein has one entry. The sample includes about 540,000 distinct CDR3 sequences, around 20% of them seen just once. Source: PBMCs from the stem cell graft donor, taken from the stem cell graft. Receptors originate from a human donor who donated a stem cell graft to a child with acute lymphoblastic leukemia.

The chain has TRBV27 and TRBJ2-3; D possibly corresponds to TRBD1 (6 bases). Trimming pared 2 bases from V and 2 bases from J, leaving 11 bases between. The CDR3 has 15 residues. Per the germline V gene, CDR1 is MNHEY and CDR2 is SMNVEV (reference sequence). The CDR3, as DNA: TGTGCCAGCAGTTTACCAGGGGCCTTCACAGATACGCAGTATTTT. This translates into CASSLPGAFTDTQYF.

The rearrangement uses TRBV25-1 and TRBJ2-5; tentative D call: TRBD2 (7 bases). The germline V gene encodes CDR1 MGHDK and CDR2 SYGVNS. V gave up 7 bases and J gave up 4 bases, with 13 bases separating them. The CDR3 has 13 amino acids. In DNA, the CDR3 is TGTGCCAGCACCGGAGGGGGGGGAGAGACCCAGTACTTC. It translates to CASTGGGGETQYF. Together with reference TRBV25-1 and TRBJ2-5, the CDR3 gives the full variable domain: EADIYQTPRYLVIGTGKKITLECSQTMGHDKMYWYQQDPGMELHLIHYSYGVNSTEKGDLSSESTVSRIRTEHFPLTLESARPSHTSQYLCASTGGGGETQYFGPGTRLLVL.

A few counts support this clonotype. V and J are TRBV27 and TRBJ2-1; tentative D call: TRBD2 (6 bases). The V end was cut by 6 bases, the J end by 8 bases, with 32 bases between. The CDR3 has 19 residues. Germline CDR1 and CDR2: MNHEY and SMNVEV (reference sequence). CDR3 coding DNA: TGTGCCAGCAGCTTCGGCCGTCTATTTGGCGCGGGGCCTTGGGATGAGCAGTTCTTC. It specifies CASSFGRLFGAGPWDEQFF.

This clonotype was counted many times. CDR3 protein: CSARGDLGGNTIYF. For the CDR3, the DNA is TGCAGTGCTAGAGGGGATTTGGGTGGAAACACCATATATTTT. The rearrangement uses TRBV20-1 and TRBJ1-3, with no clear D. Per germline, CDR1 DFQATT and CDR2 SNEGSKA (reference sequence). The CDR3 consists of 14 residues. The ends were cut back, 1 base at V and 3 bases at J, with 10 bases in the middle.

The V and J genes are TRBV7-9 and TRBJ2-7, with D possibly TRBD1 on 8 matching bases. This CDR3 region has 14 residues. Trimming took 3 bases from V and 4 from J, leaving 13 bases between them. Germline CDR1 reads SEHNR; CDR2 reads FQNEAQ (reference sequence). Here the CDR3 DNA reads TGTGCCAGCAGCTTCCAACAGGGGGGGTACGAGCAGTACTTC. Protein: CASSFQQGGYEQYF.

V is TRBV5-1 and J is TRBJ2-7, with 8 bases fitting TRBD1. Trimming took 5 bases from V and 3 from J; bases not matched to a gene: 4. CDR3 length: 13 amino acids. Germline assignment: CDR1 SGHRS and CDR2 YFSETQ. The CDR3 sequence: CASRATGGYEQYF. The CDR3 nucleotides are TGCGCCAGCAGGGCCACAGGGGGCTACGAGCAGTACTTC. The full variable domain, its missing parts supplied by reference TRBV5-1 and TRBJ2-7, is KAGVTQTPRYLIKTRGQQVTLSCSPISGHRSVSWYQQTPGQGLQFLFEYFSETQRNKGNFPGRFSGRQFSNSRSEMNVSTLELGDSALYLCASRATGGYEQYFGPGTRLTVT.

This clonotype was observed a single time. CDR3 loop: CASSPMGQNYGYTF. CDR3 DNA: TGTGCCAGCTCACCAATGGGACAGAATTATGGCTACACCTTC. V gene TRBV18 combines with J gene TRBJ1-2; 7 positions match TRBD1. Germline-derived CDR1 and CDR2 are KGHSH and LQKENI. The CDR3 contains 14 residues. The ends lost 2 bases at V and 5 bases at J; junction bases unmatched: 5.

The chain employs TRBV19 and TRBJ1-1, with D perhaps TRBD1 (5 bases). V was cut by 0 bases and J by 11 bases, with 22 bases left in between. The CDR3 has 16 amino acids. Germline V lookup: CDR1 LNHDA, CDR2 SQIVND (reference sequence). CDR3: CASSIDLGRQGDSAFF. The CDR3, as DNA: TGTGCCAGTAGTATAGATCTTGGGCGGCAGGGAGACTCGGCTTTCTTT.

The rearrangement joins TRBV7-8 to TRBJ1-1; TRBD1 might be the D (5 bases). V was trimmed by 2 bases and J by 7 bases, leaving 14 bases between them. Germline V gene sequence: CDR1 SGHVS, CDR2 FQNEAQ. This CDR3 has 14 amino acids. CDR3 amino acids: CASSLFGRENEAFF. The CDR3 DNA reads TGTGCCAGCAGCTTATTCGGCAGGGAAAATGAAGCTTTCTTT.

This chain links TRBV20-1 with TRBJ2-7, with D perhaps matching TRBD1 (6 bases). V was trimmed by 6 bases and J by 2 bases, leaving 14 bases between them. CDR1 DFQATT and CDR2 SNEGSKA come from the germline V gene (reference sequence). The CDR3 covers 13 residues. The CDR3 bases are TGCAGTGCCACCCGGACAGCTACCTACGAGCAGTACTTC. This translates into CSATRTATYEQYF.

The chain combines TRBV20-1 with TRBJ2-1; 8 nucleotides match TRBD1. The CDR3 has 15 amino acids. Germline V CDR1 and CDR2: DFQATT, SNEGSKA (reference sequence). V was pared by 1 base and J by 4 bases, with 6 bases of the junction left unmatched. CDR3 protein: CSARARDRRYNEQFF. The CDR3 bases are TGCAGTGCTAGAGCCCGGGACAGGCGATACAATGAGCAGTTCTTC.

This clonotype showed up just a few times. The chain links TRBV5-1 to TRBJ2-1; 10 bases fit TRBD1. The V segment lost 4 bases and the J segment 0 bases; nucleotides outside the gene matches: 10. The germline V gene has CDR1 SGHRS and CDR2 YFSETQ. CDR3 size: 18 residues. The CDR3, as DNA: TGCGCCAGCAGCGGCCGGGACAGGGGCCGGAGCTCCTACAATGAGCAGTTCTTC. Its protein is CASSGRDRGRSSYNEQFF.